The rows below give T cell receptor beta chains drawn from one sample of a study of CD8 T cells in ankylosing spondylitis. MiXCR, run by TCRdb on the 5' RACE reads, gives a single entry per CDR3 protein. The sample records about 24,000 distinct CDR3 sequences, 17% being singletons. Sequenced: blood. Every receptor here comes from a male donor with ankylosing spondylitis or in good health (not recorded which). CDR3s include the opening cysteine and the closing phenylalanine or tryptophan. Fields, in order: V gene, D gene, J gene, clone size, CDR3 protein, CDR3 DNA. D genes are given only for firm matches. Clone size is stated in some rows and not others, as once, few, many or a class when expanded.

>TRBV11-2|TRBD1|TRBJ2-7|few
CASSVGTGPYEQYF
TGTGCCAGCAGCGTAGGGACAGGCCCCTACGAGCAGTACTTC
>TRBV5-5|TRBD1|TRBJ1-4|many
CASSWTGSNEKLFF
TGTGCCAGCAGCTGGACAGGGTCTAATGAAAAACTGTTTTTT
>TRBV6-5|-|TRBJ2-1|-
CASSYTRIHNEQFF
TGTGCCAGCAGCTACACTAGAATCCACAATGAGCAGTTCTTC
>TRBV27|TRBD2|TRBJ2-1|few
CASSGSGRGEQFF
TGTGCCAGCAGTGGTAGCGGGAGGGGTGAGCAGTTCTTC
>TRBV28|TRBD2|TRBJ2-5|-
CASSLLGRGETQYF
TGTGCCAGCAGTTTACTTGGGAGGGGAGAGACCCAGTACTTC
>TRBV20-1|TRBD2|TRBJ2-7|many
CSVQTSEPYEQYF
TGCAGTGTTCAGACTAGCGAACCCTACGAGCAGTACTTC
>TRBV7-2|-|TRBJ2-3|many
CASSFSDTQYF
TGTGCCAGCAGCTTCTCGGATACGCAGTATTTT
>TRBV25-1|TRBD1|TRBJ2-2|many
CASSEPLKSGGGGGELFF
TGTGCCAGCAGTGAACCCCTCAAATCAGGGGGCGGTGGCGGGGAGCTGTTTTTT
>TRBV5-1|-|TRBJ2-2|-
CASSLLTTNTGELFF
TGCGCCAGCAGCTTGCTGACTACGAACACCGGGGAGCTGTTTTTT
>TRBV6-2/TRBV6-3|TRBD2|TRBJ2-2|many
CASSPIILAGLDTGELFF
TGTGCCAGCAGTCCCATCATCCTAGCGGGGTTGGACACCGGGGAGCTGTTTTTT
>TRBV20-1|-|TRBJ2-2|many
CSAREGTRELFF
TGCAGTGCTAGAGAGGGTACTAGGGAGCTGTTTTTT
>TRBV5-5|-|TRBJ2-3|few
CASSFLSVTDTQYF
TGTGCCAGCAGCTTTCTCTCTGTCACAGATACGCAGTATTTT
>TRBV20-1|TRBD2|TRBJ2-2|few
CSARIAGVTGELFF
TGCAGTGCTAGAATAGCGGGAGTTACCGGGGAGCTGTTTTTT
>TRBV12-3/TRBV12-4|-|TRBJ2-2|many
CASRLTGTGELFF
TGTGCCAGCAGGCTCACGGGGACCGGGGAGCTGTTTTTT
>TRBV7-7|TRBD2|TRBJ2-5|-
CASSCPTSGKQNGTGQETQYF
TGTGCCAGCAGCTGCCCGACTAGCGGGAAGCAGAATGGAACTGGCCAAGAGACCCAGTACTTC
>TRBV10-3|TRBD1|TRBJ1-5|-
CAISDPDRAKPQHF
TGTGCCATCAGTGACCCGGACAGGGCTAAGCCCCAGCATTTT
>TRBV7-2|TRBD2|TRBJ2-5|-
CASSLNGGRGETQYF
TGTGCCAGCAGCTTAAACGGCGGGAGGGGGGAGACCCAGTACTTC
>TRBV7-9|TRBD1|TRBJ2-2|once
CASSSGDRVAGELFF
TGTGCCAGCAGCTCTGGTGACAGGGTCGCCGGGGAGCTGTTTTTT
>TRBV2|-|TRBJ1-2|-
CASSESQIYGYTF
TGTGCCAGCAGTGAATCACAGATCTATGGCTACACCTTC
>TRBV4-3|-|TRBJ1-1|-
CASSQDGPDRGRTEAFF
TGCGCCAGCAGCCAAGATGGGCCGGATCGGGGGAGAACTGAAGCTTTCTTT
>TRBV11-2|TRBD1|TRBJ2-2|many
CASSLIQGPGELFF
TGTGCCAGCAGCTTGATACAGGGGCCCGGGGAGCTGTTTTTT
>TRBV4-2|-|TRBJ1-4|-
CASSQENSLATNEKLFF
TGTGCCAGCAGCCAAGAGAATAGCCTTGCAACTAATGAAAAACTGTTTTTT
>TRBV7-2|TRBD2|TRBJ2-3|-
CASSLVSGGVDTQYF
TGTGCCAGCAGCTTAGTTAGCGGGGGGGTGGATACGCAGTATTTT
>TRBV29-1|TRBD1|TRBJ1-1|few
CSVVGGAGTEAFF
TGCAGCGTGGTAGGGGGCGCAGGCACTGAAGCTTTCTTT
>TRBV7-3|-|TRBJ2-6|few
CASSLAPAGGANVLTF
TGTGCCAGCAGCTTGGCCCCGGCAGGGGGGGCCAACGTCCTGACTTTC
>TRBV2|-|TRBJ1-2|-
CASSDRTRQKNYGYTF
TGTGCCAGCAGTGATCGGACAAGGCAGAAGAACTATGGCTACACCTTC
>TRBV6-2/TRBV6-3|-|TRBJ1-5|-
CASSRPNQPQHF
TGTGCCAGCAGTAGGCCCAATCAGCCCCAGCATTTT
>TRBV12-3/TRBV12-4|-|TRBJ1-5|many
CASRPFGGNQPQHF
TGTGCCAGCAGACCCTTCGGGGGCAATCAGCCCCAGCATTTT
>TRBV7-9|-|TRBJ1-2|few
CASSLIGGPGGYTF
TGTGCCAGCAGCTTAATTGGTGGGCCAGGGGGCTACACCTTC